The present entry profiles one TCR beta chain with its context. The record originates from a study of blood T cell repertoires in COVID-19. Study-level background: There were acute and convalescent COVID-19 samples, and they came from the United States, Italy and Spain. T cells, B-cell-depleted T cells, or PBMCs supplied cDNA or gDNA.

With 3 bases removed from V and 0 bases from J, the gap between germline ends came to 8 bases. The CDR3 loop spans 15 amino acids. Germline loops: CDR1 LNHDA, CDR2 SQIVND (reference sequence). Authors' data handling: Quantification of nucleated cells was approximated via reference gene primer amplification. Assay: immunoSEQ multiplex PCR; the TCRdb copy retains only in-frame clones and omits some. V and J calls and clone size follow that table, whereas D and trimming were derived from the DNA. The table has some 200,000 clones, about 88% seen once. The rearrangement joins TRBV19 to TRBJ2-2; D is undetermined. The source material was peripheral blood. The clonotype comes from a man younger than 40 with active or convalescent COVID-19. As DNA, the CDR3 is TGTGCCAGTAGTATGTGGCCAGCGAACACCGGGGAGCTGTTTTTT. It codes for CASSMWPANTGELFF.